This TCR beta chain was recovered during a study of cytomegalovirus exposure and HLA in healthy donors. The study, taken as a whole, reports: At a 0.05 false discovery rate, a later analysis found some 17,000 TCR beta sequences to be associated with HLA alleles. When a later analysis compared HLA-associated TCR beta chains with equally common others, the HLA-associated chains turned out to be more clonally expanded and to have lower generation probabilities.

With regard to this clone: Its antigen remains unidentified.

The CDR3 sequence is 12 residues long. The V end was cut by 3 bases, the J end by 5 bases, with 5 bases between. The germline CDR1 and CDR2 sequences are SGHNT and YYREEE (reference sequence). Both 60 Vbeta primers and 13 Jbeta primers went into the PCR. Sequenced by immunoSEQ multiplex PCR; TCRdb stores in-frame clones only, minus some. The sample has around 180,000 clones; 84% are singletons. The sequence was obtained from a boy aged 5-17 years in good health and CMV-seronegative. The chain recombines TRBV5-4 with TRBJ2-2, with D possibly TRBD2 on 5 matching bases. Sequenced material: PBMCs. The CDR3: CASSWTTGELFF. The DNA for the CDR3 is TGTGCCAGCAGCTGGACTACCGGGGAGCTGTTTTTT.